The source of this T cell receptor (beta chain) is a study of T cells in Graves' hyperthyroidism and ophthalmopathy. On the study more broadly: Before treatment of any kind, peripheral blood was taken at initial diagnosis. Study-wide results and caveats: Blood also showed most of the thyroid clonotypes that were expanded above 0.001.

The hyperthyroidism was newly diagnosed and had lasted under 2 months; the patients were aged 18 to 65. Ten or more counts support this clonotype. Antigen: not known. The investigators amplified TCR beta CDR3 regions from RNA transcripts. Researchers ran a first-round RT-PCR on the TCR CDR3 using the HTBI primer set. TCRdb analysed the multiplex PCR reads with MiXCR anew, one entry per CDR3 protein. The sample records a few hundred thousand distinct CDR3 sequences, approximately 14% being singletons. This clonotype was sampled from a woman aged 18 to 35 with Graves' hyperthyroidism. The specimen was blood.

DNA for the CDR3: TGTGCCAGCAGTTACTCAGAGGGCCCCGAGCAGTACTTC. This translates into CASSYSEGPEQYF. This chain connects TRBV6-5 to TRBJ2-7; a possible D gene is TRBD2 (5 bases). Trimming cost V 0 bases and J 6 bases, with 9 bases left between them. Germline values: CDR1 MNHEY, CDR2 SVGAGI. This CDR3 is built from 13 residues.